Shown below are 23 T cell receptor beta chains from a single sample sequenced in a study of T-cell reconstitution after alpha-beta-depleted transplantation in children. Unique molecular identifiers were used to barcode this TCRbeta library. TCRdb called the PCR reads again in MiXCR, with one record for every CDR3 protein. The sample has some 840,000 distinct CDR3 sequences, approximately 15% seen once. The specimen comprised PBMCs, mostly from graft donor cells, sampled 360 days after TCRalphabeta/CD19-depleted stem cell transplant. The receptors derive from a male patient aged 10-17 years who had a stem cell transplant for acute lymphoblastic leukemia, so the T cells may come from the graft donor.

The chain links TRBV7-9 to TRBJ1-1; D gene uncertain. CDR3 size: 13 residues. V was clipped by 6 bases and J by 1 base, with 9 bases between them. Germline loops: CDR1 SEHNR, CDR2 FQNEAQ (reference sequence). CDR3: CASRSDRNTEAFF. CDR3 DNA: TGTGCCAGCAGGTCCGACCGGAACACTGAAGCTTTCTTT.

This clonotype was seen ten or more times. The CDR3 DNA is TGCGCCAGCAGCGGAACCTTAGCGGGAGGGCATAATGAGCAGTTCTTC. It encodes CASSGTLAGGHNEQFF. The J gene is TRBJ2-1, the V gene TRBV5-1, with 11 bases identical to TRBD2. V dropped 4 bases and J dropped 7; count of bases not matched to a gene: 10. Germline CDR1 is SGHRS and CDR2 is YFSETQ. The CDR3 sequence is 16 residues long.

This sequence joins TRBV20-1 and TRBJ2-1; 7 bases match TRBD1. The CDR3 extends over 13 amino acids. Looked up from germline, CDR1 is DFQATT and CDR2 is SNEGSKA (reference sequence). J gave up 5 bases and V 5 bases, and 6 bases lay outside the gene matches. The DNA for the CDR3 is TGCAGTGCTCCCACGACAGGGAACAATGAGCAGTTCTTC. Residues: CSAPTTGNNEQFF.

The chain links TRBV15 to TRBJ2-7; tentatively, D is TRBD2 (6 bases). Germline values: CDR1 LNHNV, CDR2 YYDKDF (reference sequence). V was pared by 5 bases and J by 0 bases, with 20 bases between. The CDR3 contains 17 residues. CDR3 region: CATSPRPGTEFSYEQYF. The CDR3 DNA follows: TGTGCCACCAGCCCTCGCCCCGGGACTGAGTTCTCCTACGAGCAGTACTTC.

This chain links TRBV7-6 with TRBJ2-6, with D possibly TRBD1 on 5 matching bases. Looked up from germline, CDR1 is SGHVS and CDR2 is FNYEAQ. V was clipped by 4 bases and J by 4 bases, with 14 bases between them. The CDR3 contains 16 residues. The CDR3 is CASSSTGSLGANVLTF. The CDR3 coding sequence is TGTGCCAGCAGCTCAACAGGATCTCTGGGGGCCAACGTCCTGACTTTC. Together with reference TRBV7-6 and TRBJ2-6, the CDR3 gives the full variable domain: GAGVSQSPRYKVTKRGQDVALRCDPISGHVSLYWYRQALGQGPEFLTYFNYEAQQDKSGLPNDRFSAERPEGSISTLTIQRTEQRDSAMYRCASSSTGSLGANVLTFGAGSRLTVL.

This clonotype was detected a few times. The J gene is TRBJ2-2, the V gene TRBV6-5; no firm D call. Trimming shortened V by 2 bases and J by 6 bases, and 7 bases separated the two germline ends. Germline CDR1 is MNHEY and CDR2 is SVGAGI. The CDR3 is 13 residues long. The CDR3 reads CASSYRVSGELFF. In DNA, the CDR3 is TGTGCCAGCAGTTACCGAGTGTCCGGGGAGCTGTTTTTT.

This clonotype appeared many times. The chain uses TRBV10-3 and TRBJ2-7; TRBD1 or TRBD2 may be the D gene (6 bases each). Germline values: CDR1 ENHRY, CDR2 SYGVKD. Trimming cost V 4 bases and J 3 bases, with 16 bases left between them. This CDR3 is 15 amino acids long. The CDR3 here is CAISGGGPRHYEQYF. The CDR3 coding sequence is TGTGCCATCAGTGGAGGGGGGCCAAGACACTACGAGCAGTACTTC.

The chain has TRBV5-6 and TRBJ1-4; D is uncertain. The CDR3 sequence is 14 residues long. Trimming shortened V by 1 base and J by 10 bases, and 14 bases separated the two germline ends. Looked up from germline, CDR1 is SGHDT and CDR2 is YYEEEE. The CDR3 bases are TGTGCCAGCAGCTTGAGGAGAGGCTGGGGAAAACTGTTTTTT. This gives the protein CASSLRRGWGKLFF.

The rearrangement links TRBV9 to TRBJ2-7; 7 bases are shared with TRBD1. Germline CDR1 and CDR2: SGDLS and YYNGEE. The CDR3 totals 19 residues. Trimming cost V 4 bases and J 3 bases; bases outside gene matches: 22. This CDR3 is CASSPSQGGRGKGFYEQYF. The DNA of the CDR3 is TGTGCCAGCAGCCCCAGTCAAGGGGGCAGGGGTAAGGGTTTCTACGAGCAGTACTTC.

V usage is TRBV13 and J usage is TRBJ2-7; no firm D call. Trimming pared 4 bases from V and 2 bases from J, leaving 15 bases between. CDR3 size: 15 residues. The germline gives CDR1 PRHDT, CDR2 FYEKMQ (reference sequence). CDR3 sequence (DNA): TGTGCCAGCAGCTCCGCCTTGCACCAAACCTACGAGCAGTACTTC. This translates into CASSSALHQTYEQYF.

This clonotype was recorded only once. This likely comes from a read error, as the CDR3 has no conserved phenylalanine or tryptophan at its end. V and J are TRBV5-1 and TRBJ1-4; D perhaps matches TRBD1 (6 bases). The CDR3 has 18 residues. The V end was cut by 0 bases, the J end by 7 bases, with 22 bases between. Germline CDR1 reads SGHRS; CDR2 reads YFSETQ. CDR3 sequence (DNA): TGCGCCAGCAGCTTGGCGGGGATTTCGGCAGGGGACGTTGAAAAACTGTTTCTT. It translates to CASSLAGISAGDVEKLFL.

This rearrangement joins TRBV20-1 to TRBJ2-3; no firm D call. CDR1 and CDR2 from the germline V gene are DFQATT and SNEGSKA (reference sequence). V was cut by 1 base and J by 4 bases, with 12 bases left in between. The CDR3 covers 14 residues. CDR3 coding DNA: TGCAGTGCTAGAGCTTTGGCGATCGCAGATACGCAGTATTTT. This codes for CSARALAIADTQYF.

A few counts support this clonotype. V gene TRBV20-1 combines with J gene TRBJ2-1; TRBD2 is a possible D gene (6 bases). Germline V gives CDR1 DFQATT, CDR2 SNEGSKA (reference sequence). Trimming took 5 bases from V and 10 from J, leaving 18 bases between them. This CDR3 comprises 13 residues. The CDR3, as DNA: TGCAGTGCTCCTCCGACTAGTGGTAAGGAGCAGTTCTTC. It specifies CSAPPTSGKEQFF.

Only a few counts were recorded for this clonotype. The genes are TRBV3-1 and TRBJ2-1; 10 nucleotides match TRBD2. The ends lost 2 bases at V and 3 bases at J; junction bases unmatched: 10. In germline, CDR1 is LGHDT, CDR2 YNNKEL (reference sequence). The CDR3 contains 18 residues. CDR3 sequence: CASSQTTKTSGLYNEQFF. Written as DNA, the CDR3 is TGTGCCAGCAGCCAAACGACTAAGACTAGCGGGCTCTACAATGAGCAGTTCTTC.

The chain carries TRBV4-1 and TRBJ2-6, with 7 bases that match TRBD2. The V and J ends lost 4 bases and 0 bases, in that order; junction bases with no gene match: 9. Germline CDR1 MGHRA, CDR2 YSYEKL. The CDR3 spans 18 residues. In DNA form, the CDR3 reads TGCGCCAGCAGCCCCCAGGGCCGCGGGAGCTCTGGGGCCAACGTCCTGACTTTC. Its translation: CASSPQGRGSSGANVLTF.

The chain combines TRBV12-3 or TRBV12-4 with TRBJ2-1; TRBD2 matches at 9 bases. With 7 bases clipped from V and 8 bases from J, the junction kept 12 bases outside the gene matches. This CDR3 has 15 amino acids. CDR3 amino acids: CASKAPAGGSDEQFF. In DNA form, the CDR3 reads TGTGCCAGCAAAGCCCCAGCGGGAGGTTCCGATGAGCAGTTCTTC.

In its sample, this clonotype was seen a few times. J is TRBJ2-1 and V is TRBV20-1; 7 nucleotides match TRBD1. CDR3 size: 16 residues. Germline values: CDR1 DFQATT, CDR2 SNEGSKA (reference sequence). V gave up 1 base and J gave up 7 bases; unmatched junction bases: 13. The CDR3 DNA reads TGCAGTGCTAGAGTTGGCTGGGCAGGGGGTGAAAATGAGCAGTTCTTC. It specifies CSARVGWAGGENEQFF.

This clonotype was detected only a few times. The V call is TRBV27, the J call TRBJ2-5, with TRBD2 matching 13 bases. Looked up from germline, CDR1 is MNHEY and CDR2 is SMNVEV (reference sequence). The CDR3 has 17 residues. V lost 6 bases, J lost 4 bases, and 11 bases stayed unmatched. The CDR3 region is CASSRRTSGSRIETQYF. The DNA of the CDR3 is TGTGCCAGCAGCCGCCGGACTAGCGGGAGCCGGATAGAGACCCAGTACTTC.

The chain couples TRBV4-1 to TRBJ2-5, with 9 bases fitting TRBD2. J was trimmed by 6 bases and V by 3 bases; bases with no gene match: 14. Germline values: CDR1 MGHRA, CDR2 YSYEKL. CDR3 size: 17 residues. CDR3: CASSHHTSGGREKTQYF. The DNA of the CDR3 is TGCGCCAGCAGCCATCACACGAGTGGCGGGAGGGAGAAGACCCAGTACTTC.

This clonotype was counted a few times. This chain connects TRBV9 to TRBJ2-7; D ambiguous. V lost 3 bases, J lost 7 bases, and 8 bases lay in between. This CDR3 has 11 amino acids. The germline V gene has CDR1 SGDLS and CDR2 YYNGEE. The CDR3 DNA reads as TGTGCCAGCAGCGGGGGTGGGGAGCAGTACTTC. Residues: CASSGGGEQYF.

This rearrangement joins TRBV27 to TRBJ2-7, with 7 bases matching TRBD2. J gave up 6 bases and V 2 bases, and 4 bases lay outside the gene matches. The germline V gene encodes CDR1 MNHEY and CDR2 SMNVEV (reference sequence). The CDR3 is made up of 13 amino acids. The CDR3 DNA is TGTGCCAGCAGTTTAGGCGGGAGCGCCGAGCAGTACTTC. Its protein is CASSLGGSAEQYF.

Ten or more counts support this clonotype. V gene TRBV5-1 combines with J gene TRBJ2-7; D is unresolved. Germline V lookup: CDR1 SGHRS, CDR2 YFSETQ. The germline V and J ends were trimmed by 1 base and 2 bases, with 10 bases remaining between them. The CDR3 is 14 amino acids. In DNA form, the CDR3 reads TGCGCCAGCAGCTTGATGCGCAGCCCCTACGAGCAGTACTTC. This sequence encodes CASSLMRSPYEQYF.

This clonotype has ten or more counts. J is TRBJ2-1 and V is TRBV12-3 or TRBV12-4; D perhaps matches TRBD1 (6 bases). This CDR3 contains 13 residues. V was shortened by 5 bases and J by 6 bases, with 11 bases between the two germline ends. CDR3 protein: CASSPSRGNEQFF. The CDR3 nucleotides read TGTGCCAGCAGTCCCTCCAGGGGCAATGAGCAGTTCTTC.